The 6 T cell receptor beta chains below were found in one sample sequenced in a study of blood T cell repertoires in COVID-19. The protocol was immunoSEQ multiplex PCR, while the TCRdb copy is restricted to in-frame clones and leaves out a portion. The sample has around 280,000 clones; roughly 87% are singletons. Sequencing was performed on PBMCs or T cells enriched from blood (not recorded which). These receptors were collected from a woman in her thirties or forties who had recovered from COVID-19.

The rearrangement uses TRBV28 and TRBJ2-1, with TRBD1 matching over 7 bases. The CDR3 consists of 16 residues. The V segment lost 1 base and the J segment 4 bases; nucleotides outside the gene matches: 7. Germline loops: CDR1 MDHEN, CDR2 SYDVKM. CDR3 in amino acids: CASSLFGPGGYNEQFF. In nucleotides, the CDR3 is TGTGCCAGCAGTTTATTTGGGCCAGGGGGATACAATGAGCAGTTCTTC.

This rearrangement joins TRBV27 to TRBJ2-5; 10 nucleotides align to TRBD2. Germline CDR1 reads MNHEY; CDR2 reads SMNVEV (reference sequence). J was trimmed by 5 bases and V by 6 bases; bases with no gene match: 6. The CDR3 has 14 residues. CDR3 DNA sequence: TGTGCCAGCAGCGCTAGCGGGAGTAGGGAGACCCAGTACTTC. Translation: CASSASGSRETQYF.

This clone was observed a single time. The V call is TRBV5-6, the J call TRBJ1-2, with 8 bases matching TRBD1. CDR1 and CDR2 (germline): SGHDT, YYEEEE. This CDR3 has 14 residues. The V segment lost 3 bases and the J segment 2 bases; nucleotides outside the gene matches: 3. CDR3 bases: TGTGCCAGCAGCTGGGACAGGCCCAACTATGGCTACACCTTC. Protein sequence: CASSWDRPNYGYTF. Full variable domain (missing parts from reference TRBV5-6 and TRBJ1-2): DAGVTQSPTHLIKTRGQQVTLRCSPKSGHDTVSWYQQALGQGPQFIFQYYEEEERQRGNFPDRFSGHQFPNYSSELNVNALLLGDSALYLCASSWDRPNYGYTFGSGTRLTVV.

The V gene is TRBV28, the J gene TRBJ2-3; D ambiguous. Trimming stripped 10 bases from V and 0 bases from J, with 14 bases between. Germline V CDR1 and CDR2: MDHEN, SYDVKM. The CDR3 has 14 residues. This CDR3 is CATALEASTDTQYF. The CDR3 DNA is TGTGCCACCGCCTTAGAGGCTAGCACAGATACGCAGTATTTT.

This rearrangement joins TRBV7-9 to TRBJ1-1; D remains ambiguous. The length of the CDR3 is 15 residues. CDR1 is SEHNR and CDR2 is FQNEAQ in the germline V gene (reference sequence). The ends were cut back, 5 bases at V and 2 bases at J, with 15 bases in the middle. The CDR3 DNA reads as TGTGCCAGCAGCCGACGGACGGGATCTAACACTGAAGCTTTCTTT. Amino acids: CASSRRTGSNTEAFF. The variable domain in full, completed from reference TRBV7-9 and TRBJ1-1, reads DTGVSQNPRHKITKRGQNVTFRCDPISEHNRLYWYRQTLGQGPEFLTYFQNEAQLEKSRLLSDRFSAERPKGSFSTLEIQRTEQGDSAMYLCASSRRTGSNTEAFFGQGTRLTVV.

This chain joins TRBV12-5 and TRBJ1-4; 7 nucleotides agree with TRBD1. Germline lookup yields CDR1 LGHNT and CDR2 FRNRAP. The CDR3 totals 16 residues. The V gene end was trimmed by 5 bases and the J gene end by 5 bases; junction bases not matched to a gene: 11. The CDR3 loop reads CASGPPDRELNEKLFF. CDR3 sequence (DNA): TGTGCTAGTGGTCCCCCCGACAGGGAACTCAATGAAAAACTGTTTTTT.